Reported below is one TCR beta chain. TCRbeta library construction was performed incorporating unique molecular identifiers. TCRdb called the PCR reads again in MiXCR, with one record for every CDR3 protein. Here the sample spans 600,000 to 700,000 distinct CDR3 sequences, approximately 17% being singletons. The trim removed 0 bases at V and 8 bases at J, leaving 2 bases unmatched. Germline V gives CDR1 DFQATT, CDR2 SNEGSKA (reference sequence). The CDR3 is 13 residues long. The sample originates from a study of T-cell reconstitution after alpha-beta-depleted transplantation in children. This specimen consisted of PBMCs from the stem cell graft donor, obtained from the stem cell graft. This receptor was obtained from a human donor who donated a stem cell graft to a child with acute myeloid leukemia. The rearrangement uses TRBV20-1 and TRBJ1-4, with 8 bases that match TRBD1. CDR3: CSARDRGQEKLFF. In DNA, the CDR3 is TGCAGTGCTAGAGACAGGGGGCAGGAAAAACTGTTTTTT.